Here is one TCR beta chain with its context. TCRdb keeps only in-frame clones here, not all; method: immunoSEQ multiplex PCR. The sample yields roughly 68,000 clones, around 80% seen once. The data stem from a study of control samples from healthy donors and cancer patients. Trimming removed 5 bases from V and 0 bases from J; junction bases left unmatched: 4. From germline, CDR1 is KGHSH and CDR2 LQKENI. CDR3 length: 17 amino acids. The sample comprised blood. This TCR was sampled from a man aged 60 to 69 in good health. J is TRBJ2-1 and V is TRBV18; 13 positions match TRBD2. In DNA form, the CDR3 reads TGTGCCAGCTCAGCTCGGACTAGCGGGAGCTCCTACAATGAGCAGTTCTTC. Amino acid sequence: CASSARTSGSSYNEQFF.